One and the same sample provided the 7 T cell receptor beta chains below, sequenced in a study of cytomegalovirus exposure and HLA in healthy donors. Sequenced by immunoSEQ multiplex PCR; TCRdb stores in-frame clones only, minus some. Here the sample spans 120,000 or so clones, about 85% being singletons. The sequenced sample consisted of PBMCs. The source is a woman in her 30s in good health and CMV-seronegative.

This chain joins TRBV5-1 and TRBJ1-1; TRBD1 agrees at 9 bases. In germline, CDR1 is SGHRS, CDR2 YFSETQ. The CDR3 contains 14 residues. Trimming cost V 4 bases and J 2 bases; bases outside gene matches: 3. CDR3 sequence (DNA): TGCGCCAGCAGCACGGGACAGGGAAACACTGAAGCTTTCTTT. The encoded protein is CASSTGQGNTEAFF.

The CDR3 DNA reads TGTGCCAGCAAGTTGGCAGGTGTCTACGAGCAGTACTTC. Protein product: CASKLAGVYEQYF. The chain joins TRBV6-1 to TRBJ2-7; D remains ambiguous. Trimming cost V 7 bases and J 3 bases, with 13 bases left between them. CDR3 length: 13 residues. Germline assignment: CDR1 MNHNS and CDR2 SASEGT.

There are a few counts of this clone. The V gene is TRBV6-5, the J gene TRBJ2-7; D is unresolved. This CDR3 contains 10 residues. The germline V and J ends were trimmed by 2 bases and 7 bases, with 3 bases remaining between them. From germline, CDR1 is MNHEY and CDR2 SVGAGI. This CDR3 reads CASSYQEQYF. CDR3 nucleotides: TGTGCCAGCAGTTACCAGGAGCAGTACTTC.

Here the CDR3 reads CASRSPNTEAFF. CDR3 sequence (DNA): TGTGCCAGCCGTTCTCCGAACACTGAAGCTTTCTTT. The genes are TRBV7-6 and TRBJ1-1; no clear D gene. Germline V CDR1 and CDR2: SGHVS, FNYEAQ. V lost 8 bases to trimming and J lost 1 base, with 8 bases between them. There are 12 residues in the CDR3.

The chain's CDR3 is CASSPSPVSYEQYF. CDR3 DNA sequence: TGTGCCAGCAGCCCATCCCCGGTCTCCTACGAGCAGTACTTC. The chain combines TRBV27 with TRBJ2-7; unclear D gene. The CDR3 sequence is 14 residues long. Trimming shortened V by 6 bases and J by 0 bases, and 12 bases separated the two germline ends. Germline CDR1 and CDR2: MNHEY and SMNVEV (reference sequence).

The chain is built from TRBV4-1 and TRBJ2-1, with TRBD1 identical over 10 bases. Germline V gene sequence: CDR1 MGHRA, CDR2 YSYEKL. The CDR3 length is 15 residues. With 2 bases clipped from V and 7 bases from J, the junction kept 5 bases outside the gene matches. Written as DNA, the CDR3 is TGCGCCAGCAGCCAAACCGGGACAGGGGCTAATGAGCAGTTCTTC. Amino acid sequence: CASSQTGTGANEQFF.

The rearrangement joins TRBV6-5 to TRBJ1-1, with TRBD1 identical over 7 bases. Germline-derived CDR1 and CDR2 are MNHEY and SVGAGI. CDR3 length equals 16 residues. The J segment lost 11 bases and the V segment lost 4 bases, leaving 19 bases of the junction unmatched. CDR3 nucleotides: TGTGCCAGCAGTTCACCTACGGACAGGCACCCGTTCGAGGCTTTCTTT. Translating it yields CASSSPTDRHPFEAFF.